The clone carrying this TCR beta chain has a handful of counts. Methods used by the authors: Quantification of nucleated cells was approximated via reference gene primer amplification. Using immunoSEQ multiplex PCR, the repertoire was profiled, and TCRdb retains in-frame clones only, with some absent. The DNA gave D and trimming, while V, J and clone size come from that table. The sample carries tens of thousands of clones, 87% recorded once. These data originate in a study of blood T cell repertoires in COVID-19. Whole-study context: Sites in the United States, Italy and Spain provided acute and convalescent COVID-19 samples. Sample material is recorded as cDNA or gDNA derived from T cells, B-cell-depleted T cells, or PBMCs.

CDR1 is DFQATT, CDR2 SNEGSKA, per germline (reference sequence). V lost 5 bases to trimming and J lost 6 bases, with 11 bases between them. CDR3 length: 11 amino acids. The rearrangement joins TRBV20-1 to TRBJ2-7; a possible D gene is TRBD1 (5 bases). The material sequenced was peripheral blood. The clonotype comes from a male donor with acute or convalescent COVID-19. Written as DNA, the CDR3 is TGCAGTGCTCAACAGGTACCCGAGCAGTACTTC. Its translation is CSAQQVPEQYF.